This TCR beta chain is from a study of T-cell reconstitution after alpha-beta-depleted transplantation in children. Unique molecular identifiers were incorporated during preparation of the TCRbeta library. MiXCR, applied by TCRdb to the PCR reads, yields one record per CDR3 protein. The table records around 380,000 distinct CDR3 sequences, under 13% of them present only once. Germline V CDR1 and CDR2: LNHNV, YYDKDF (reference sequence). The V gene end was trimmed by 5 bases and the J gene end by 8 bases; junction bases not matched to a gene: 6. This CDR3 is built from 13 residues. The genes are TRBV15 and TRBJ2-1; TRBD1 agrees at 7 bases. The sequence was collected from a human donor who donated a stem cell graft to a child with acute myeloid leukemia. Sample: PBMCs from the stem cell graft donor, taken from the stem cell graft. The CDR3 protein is CATSPDRHDEQFF. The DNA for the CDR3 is TGTGCCACCAGCCCGGACAGGCACGATGAGCAGTTCTTC.